One sample yielded the 2 T cell receptor beta chains listed below, sequenced in a study of T cell changes during pregnancy in multiple sclerosis. This table comes from immunoSEQ multiplex PCR, and its TCRdb copy is limited to in-frame clones, with some not included. This sample yields 50,000 or so clones, of which roughly 95% are seen a single time; around 3.9% belongs to the top ten. Source: CD8+ T cells from peripheral blood mononuclear cells, taken after pregnancy. Receptors were obtained from a female donor with multiple sclerosis, enrolled in a pregnancy study.

The J gene is TRBJ1-1, the V gene TRBV28; maybe TRBD1 (5 bases). This CDR3 spans 13 amino acids. The V gene lost 5 bases and the J gene lost 1 base, with 8 bases spanning the gap. Germline CDR1 reads MDHEN; CDR2 reads SYDVKM. CDR3 bases: TGTGCCAGCAGTGCTGGACAGAACACTGAAGCTTTCTTT. Translated: CASSAGQNTEAFF. Filled out from reference TRBV28 and TRBJ1-1, the complete variable domain reads DVKVTQSSRYLVKRTGEKVFLECVQDMDHENMFWYRQDPGLGLRLIYFSYDVKMKEKGDIPEGYSVSREKKERFSLILESASTNQTSMYLCASSAGQNTEAFFGQGTRLTVV.

The V gene is TRBV7-3, the J gene TRBJ2-1; a weak D match, TRBD2 (6 bases). V was cut by 0 bases and J by 3 bases, with 18 bases left in between. The germline V gene encodes CDR1 SGHTA and CDR2 FQGTGA. This CDR3 spans 18 amino acids. DNA for the CDR3: TGTGCCAGCAGCTTAACGGGGACCGGGGAGGAGGGCTACAATGAGCAGTTCTTC. This gives the protein CASSLTGTGEEGYNEQFF.